This T cell receptor (beta chain) was documented in a study of blood T cell repertoires in COVID-19. Study-wide context: PBMCs, B-cell-depleted T cells, or T cells were the source of the cDNA or gDNA that made up the material.

Participants spanned ages about 18 to 95 years and resided in about 25 US areas. The recovered donors of Cohort 3 showed two negative PCRs, clearance, or symptom resolution. The table came from immunoSEQ multiplex PCR; TCRdb's copy has only in-frame clones and leaves some out. The sample consists of around 250,000 clones, 82% of them appearing once. J lost 4 bases, V lost 7 bases, and 9 bases had no gene match. Germline assignment: CDR1 MNHEY and CDR2 SMNVEV (reference sequence). This CDR3 contains 14 residues. This sequence joins TRBV27 and TRBJ1-2, with 7 bases fitting TRBD1. This TCR was recovered from a man in his forties or fifties who had recovered from COVID-19. The sequencing sample was made of PBMCs or T cells enriched from blood (not recorded which). CDR3 sequence (DNA): TGTGCCAGCAAACACAGGGGCGGTGTCTATGGCTACACCTTC. It is translated as CASKHRGGVYGYTF.